A single sample gave rise to the 27 T cell receptor beta chains below, sequenced in a study of T cell responses to AZD1222 COVID-19 vaccine. Sequencing used immunoSEQ multiplex PCR; TCRdb keeps in-frame clones, though not all of them. The sample carries around 96,000 clones, 88% recorded once. The sample in question was peripheral blood, obtained on day 0 of AZD1222 vaccination. The receptors here all came from an adult in good health.

Note on this clone: Germline and junction disagree at one end, which may indicate a read error. The genes are TRBV11-1 and TRBJ1-2; 9 bases line up with TRBD1. The CDR3 totals 13 residues. Germline V gives CDR1 SGHAT, CDR2 FQDESV (reference sequence). CDR3 nucleotides: TGTGCCAGCAGCTTAGCGGGACAGGGCCGCCTGCAATTC. As protein: CASSLAGQGRLQF.

The rearrangement joins TRBV7-2 to TRBJ1-5; TRBD1 agrees at 7 bases. Germline lookup yields CDR1 SGHTA and CDR2 FQGNSA. The CDR3 is made up of 17 amino acids. Trimming took 2 bases from V and 3 from J; bases not matched to a gene: 10. This CDR3 reads CASSLSYEGGSNQPQHF. The CDR3 nucleotides read TGTGCCAGCAGCTTAAGTTATGAAGGGGGCTCCAATCAGCCCCAGCATTTT. Drawing the rest from reference TRBV7-2 and TRBJ1-5, the complete variable domain is GAGVSQSPSNKVTEKGKDVELRCDPISGHTALYWYRQSLGQGLEFLIYFQGNSAPDKSGLPSDRFSAERTGGSVSTLTIQRTQQEDSAVYLCASSLSYEGGSNQPQHFGDGTRLSIL.

The chain has TRBV5-1 and TRBJ1-1; a possible D gene is TRBD1 (6 bases). Germline V CDR1 and CDR2: SGHRS, YFSETQ. The CDR3 runs to 13 residues. V was trimmed by 3 bases and J by 14 bases, leaving 20 bases between them. CDR3 in DNA: TGCGCCAGCAGCTCTCCCGGACAGCGGACATGGTTCTTT. Encoded protein: CASSSPGQRTWFF.

There are a few counts of this clone. V and J are TRBV7-6 and TRBJ1-1; unclear D gene. The CDR3 loop spans 14 amino acids. Germline CDR1 SGHVS, CDR2 FNYEAQ. Trimming took off 1 base at V and 2 bases at J, with 8 bases between the two ends. DNA of the CDR3: TGTGCCAGCAGCTTAGAGGGCCCAAACACTGAAGCTTTCTTT. The encoded protein is CASSLEGPNTEAFF.

The chain employs TRBV4-1 and TRBJ2-7, with D perhaps assigned TRBD1 or TRBD2 (5 bases each). The germline V and J ends were trimmed by 5 bases and 0 bases, with 17 bases remaining between them. The CDR3 contains 16 residues. Germline values: CDR1 MGHRA, CDR2 YSYEKL. The CDR3 here is CASSSAGGGGSYEQYF. CDR3 in DNA: TGCGCCAGCAGCTCCGCCGGTGGGGGTGGCTCCTACGAGCAGTACTTC.

The chain employs TRBV6-2 or TRBV6-3 and TRBJ2-7; D perhaps matches TRBD2 (6 bases). Germline loops: CDR1 MNHEY, CDR2 SVGEGT. V lost 5 bases to trimming and J lost 7 bases, with 18 bases between them. The CDR3 spans 14 residues. CDR3 sequence: CASSHGGRGREQYF. The DNA of the CDR3 is TGTGCCAGCAGTCATGGCGGGCGGGGACGAGAGCAGTACTTC.

The chain has TRBV6-5 and TRBJ1-3, with D maybe TRBD1 (5 bases). Germline CDR1 is MNHEY and CDR2 is SVGAGI. With 6 bases removed from V and 0 bases from J, the gap between germline ends came to 12 bases. The CDR3 contains 15 residues. This chain's CDR3 is CASRPDRYSGNTIYF. In DNA, the CDR3 is TGTGCCAGCAGACCTGACAGATACTCTGGAAACACCATATATTTT.

This clone was counted a single time. The chain combines TRBV28 with TRBJ2-3; TRBD2 matches 12 bases. The germline gives CDR1 MDHEN, CDR2 SYDVKM. This CDR3 region has 16 residues. Unmatched junction bases numbered 4, after V lost 4 bases and J lost 2 bases. The CDR3 loop is CASSSGLAGYTDTQYF. The CDR3 nucleotides are TGTGCCAGCAGTTCCGGACTAGCGGGGTACACAGATACGCAGTATTTT. Full variable domain (rest looked up from reference TRBV28 and TRBJ2-3): DVKVTQSSRYLVKRTGEKVFLECVQDMDHENMFWYRQDPGLGLRLIYFSYDVKMKEKGDIPEGYSVSREKKERFSLILESASTNQTSMYLCASSSGLAGYTDTQYFGPGTRLTVL.

This sequence joins TRBV11-2 and TRBJ2-1, with D unresolved. Trimming removed 5 bases at V and 4 bases at J, with 15 bases between. Germline values: CDR1 SGHAT, CDR2 FQNNGV. This CDR3 contains 15 residues. In DNA, the CDR3 is TGTGCCAGCAGCCCAAGACTTCCTACGTACAATGAGCAGTTCTTC. Translated, it gives CASSPRLPTYNEQFF.

The chain links TRBV5-5 to TRBJ1-1; a possible D gene is TRBD1 (5 bases). V lost 4 bases to trimming and J lost 2 bases, with 12 bases between them. The CDR3 consists of 14 residues. Germline-derived CDR1 and CDR2 are SGHKS and YYEKEE (reference sequence). The CDR3, as DNA: TGTGCCAGCAGCCCGGGACCGATTAACACTGAAGCTTTCTTT. Translated, it gives CASSPGPINTEAFF.

The V gene is TRBV5-5, the J gene TRBJ2-2; 9 bases align to TRBD2. Germline V gene sequence: CDR1 SGHKS, CDR2 YYEKEE (reference sequence). The trim removed 5 bases at V and 0 bases at J, leaving 2 bases unmatched. The CDR3 has 15 residues. CDR3 DNA: TGTGCCAGCAGAGTAGCGGGAGCGAACACCGGGGAGCTGTTTTTT. As protein: CASRVAGANTGELFF.

The chain recombines TRBV23-1 with TRBJ1-1; a weak D match, TRBD1 (6 bases). TRBV23-1 is flagged as an ORF with uncertain function. This CDR3 has 17 amino acids. Trimming stripped 4 bases from V and 10 bases from J, with 28 bases between. CDR3 coding DNA: TGCGCCAGCAGTCCTCTGCCAGACAGGAAGTATATAGGGCGAGCTTTCTTT. Translating gives CASSPLPDRKYIGRAFF.

This clone came up once. The chain combines TRBV21-1 with TRBJ2-7; TRBD2 is the table's D call and was not checked against the DNA. TRBV21-1 is a pseudogene segment. The CDR3 loop spans 13 amino acids. The CDR3, as DNA: TGTGCCAGCAACGGAGCTCTCTCCTACGAGCAGTACTTC. Its translation is CASNGALSYEQYF.

A few counts support this clone. V is TRBV27 and J is TRBJ1-5; no clear D. CDR1 and CDR2 (germline): MNHEY, SMNVEV (reference sequence). This CDR3 is built from 13 residues. The V and J ends lost 8 bases and 1 base respectively, with 9 bases between them. In DNA, the CDR3 is TGTGCCAGCGCCCCCCTAAGCAATCAGCCCCAGCATTTT. This sequence encodes CASAPLSNQPQHF.

The chain uses TRBV19 and TRBJ2-7; 7 bases map to TRBD1. The CDR3 loop spans 14 amino acids. Germline V lookup: CDR1 LNHDA, CDR2 SQIVND (reference sequence). The junction had 5 bases not matched to a gene; V was cut back by 4 bases and J by 2 bases. The CDR3 loop reads CASSTRQGAYEQYF. The DNA for the CDR3 is TGTGCCAGTAGTACGAGACAGGGCGCCTACGAGCAGTACTTC.

This sequence joins TRBV12-3 or TRBV12-4 and TRBJ2-3; D remains unclear. Trimming left V 1 base short and J 7 bases short, with 0 bases between. The CDR3 is 10 residues long. Here the CDR3 DNA reads TGTGCCAGCAGTTTAGATACGCAGTATTTT. It translates to CASSLDTQYF.

This chain links TRBV5-1 with TRBJ1-6; a possible D gene is TRBD1 (6 bases). V was clipped by 4 bases and J by 6 bases, with 14 bases between them. Germline V lookup: CDR1 SGHRS, CDR2 YFSETQ. This CDR3 is built from 15 residues. The CDR3 coding sequence is TGCGCCAGCAGCGATGGGACAAGACTTAATTCACCCCTCCACTTT. This translates into CASSDGTRLNSPLHF.

This chain links TRBV5-1 with TRBJ2-1; a weak D match, TRBD2 (7 bases). CDR1 and CDR2 (germline): SGHRS, YFSETQ. CDR3 length: 15 amino acids. The V end lost 0 bases, the J end lost 5 bases, and 12 bases lay between the germline ends. In nucleotides, the CDR3 is TGCGCCAGCAGCTTGGTTTCGGGGGGCAACAATGAGCAGTTCTTC. Amino acids: CASSLVSGGNNEQFF.

The rearrangement uses TRBV10-3 and TRBJ1-2; D is perhaps TRBD1 (5 bases). CDR1 ENHRY and CDR2 SYGVKD come from the germline V gene. V gave up 2 bases and J gave up 4 bases, with 23 bases separating them. The length of the CDR3 is 18 residues. The CDR3 nucleotides read TGTGCCATCAGTGAGAATGTGGGCAGGGAATCACGTCTCTATGGCTACACCTTC. Translating it yields CAISENVGRESRLYGYTF.

The chain has TRBV6-5 and TRBJ1-5, with D possibly being TRBD1 (6 bases). The CDR3 extends over 14 amino acids. The V gene lost 8 bases and the J gene lost 6 bases, with 17 bases spanning the gap. CDR1 MNHEY and CDR2 SVGAGI come from the germline V gene. The CDR3 nucleotides read TGTGCCAGCGGTTCGGCAGGGGTGATTCAGCCCCAGCATTTT. Its protein is CASGSAGVIQPQHF.

This chain joins TRBV6-5 and TRBJ1-6; tentative D call: TRBD1 (6 bases). The CDR3 has 15 amino acids. V was shortened by 8 bases and J by 7 bases, with 18 bases between the two germline ends. CDR1 MNHEY and CDR2 SVGAGI come from the germline V gene. The CDR3 spells CASFQGFTPNSPLHF. In nucleotides, the CDR3 is TGTGCCAGCTTCCAGGGGTTTACCCCAAATTCACCCCTCCACTTT.

The rearrangement uses TRBV27 and TRBJ2-1; TRBD2 might be the D (6 bases). The CDR3 is 15 residues long. The germline CDR1 and CDR2 sequences are MNHEY and SMNVEV (reference sequence). V was shortened by 3 bases and J by 7 bases, with 16 bases between the two germline ends. The CDR3 region has the DNA TGTGCCAGCAGTTTGGGGGGTTGGTCGGTGAATGAGCAGTTCTTC. Translating gives CASSLGGWSVNEQFF.

The chain joins TRBV5-1 to TRBJ1-1, with D uncertain. The germline CDR1 and CDR2 sequences are SGHRS and YFSETQ. This CDR3 region has 14 residues. Trimming left V 6 bases short and J 1 base short, with 13 bases between. The CDR3 DNA reads as TGCGCCAGCAAGACTGGCGTGGGGAACACTGAAGCTTTCTTT. It encodes CASKTGVGNTEAFF.

CDR3 DNA: TGTGCCAGCAGGGCGGACAGGGTGGCGACACCCCTCCACTTT. Translated, it gives CASRADRVATPLHF. The V call is TRBV6-5, the J call TRBJ1-6; 8 positions agree with TRBD1. V lost 6 bases, J lost 11 bases, and 9 bases stayed unmatched. This CDR3 is built from 14 residues. The V gene's germline CDR1 is MNHEY and CDR2 SVGAGI.

The chain couples TRBV12-3 or TRBV12-4 to TRBJ2-7; D ambiguous. Trimming pared 2 bases from V and 5 bases from J, leaving 4 bases between. This CDR3 comprises 11 residues. CDR3 residues: CASSLWDEQYF. The CDR3 DNA sequence: TGTGCCAGCAGTTTATGGGACGAGCAGTACTTC.

This chain uses TRBV19 with TRBJ1-3, with a tentative D call TRBD1 (5 bases). Germline CDR1 reads LNHDA; CDR2 reads SQIVND (reference sequence). This CDR3 comprises 15 residues. The ends were cut back, 5 bases at V and 4 bases at J, with 15 bases in the middle. The DNA for the CDR3 is TGTGCCAGTAGTTCTCAGGGTACACTCGGAAACACCATATATTTT. It specifies CASSSQGTLGNTIYF.

The chain joins TRBV29-1 to TRBJ2-2, with TRBD2 identical over 9 bases. The CDR3 totals 14 residues. CDR1 is SQVTM and CDR2 is ANQGSEA in the germline V gene. V lost 6 bases, J lost 6 bases, and 8 bases stayed unmatched. CDR3 bases: TGCAGCGTACGACTAGCGGACCCACCCGGGGAGCTGTTTTTT. Its protein is CSVRLADPPGELFF.